The clone carrying this T cell receptor (beta chain) has a handful of counts. Trimming cost V 6 bases and J 2 bases, with 16 bases left between them. Germline CDR1 is LNHDA and CDR2 is SQIVND (reference sequence). The CDR3 is made up of 15 amino acids. These data are taken from a study of blood T cell repertoires in COVID-19. Looking at the study overall: Spain, Italy and the United States supplied samples that represented acute and convalescent COVID-19.

Repertoires were generated with immunoSEQ multiplex PCR, while TCRdb's copy carries only in-frame clones and drops some. Of 120,000 or so clones in the sample, 70% to 75% were seen once. Specimen: peripheral blood. The V and J genes are TRBV19 and TRBJ1-1, with D tentatively TRBD1 (5 bases). The sequence was obtained from a man in his 60s with acute or convalescent COVID-19. The CDR3: CASSSRGGVNTEAFF. The CDR3 region has the DNA TGTGCCAGTAGCTCCCGGGGGGGGGTCAACACTGAAGCTTTCTTT.